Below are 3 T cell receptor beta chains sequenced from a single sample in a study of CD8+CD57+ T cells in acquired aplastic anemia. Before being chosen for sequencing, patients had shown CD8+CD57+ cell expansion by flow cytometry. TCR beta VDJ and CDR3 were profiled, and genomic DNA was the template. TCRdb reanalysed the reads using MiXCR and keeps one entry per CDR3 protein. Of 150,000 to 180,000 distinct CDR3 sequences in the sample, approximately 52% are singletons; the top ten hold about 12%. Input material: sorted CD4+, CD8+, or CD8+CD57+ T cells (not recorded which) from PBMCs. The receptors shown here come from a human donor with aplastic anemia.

The CDR3 sequence: CAISVSGGQNEQFF. The CDR3 DNA reads as TGTGCCATCAGTGTGTCTGGGGGACAAAATGAGCAGTTCTTC. V usage is TRBV10-3 and J usage is TRBJ2-1; possible D gene TRBD1, 6 bases. The V end lost 4 bases, the J end lost 7 bases, and 14 bases lay between the germline ends. Germline assignment: CDR1 ENHRY and CDR2 SYGVKD. The CDR3 runs 14 residues.

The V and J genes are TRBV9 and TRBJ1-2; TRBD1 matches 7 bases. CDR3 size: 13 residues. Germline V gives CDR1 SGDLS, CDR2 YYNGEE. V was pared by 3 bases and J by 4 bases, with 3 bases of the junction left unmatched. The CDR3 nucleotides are TGTGCCAGCAGCGGACAGGGATTCTATGGCTACACCTTC. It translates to CASSGQGFYGYTF.

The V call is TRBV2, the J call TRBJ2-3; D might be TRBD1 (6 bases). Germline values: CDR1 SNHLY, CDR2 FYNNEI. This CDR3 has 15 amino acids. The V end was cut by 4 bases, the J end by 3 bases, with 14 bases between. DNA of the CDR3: TGTGCCAGCAGTGGTCAGGGGACAAGGACAGATACGCAGTATTTT. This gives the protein CASSGQGTRTDTQYF.